This T cell receptor beta chain was retrieved from a study of shared clonotypes between healthy human individuals. Profiling relied on immunoSEQ multiplex PCR, and the TCRdb table lists in-frame clones only, not all of them. The data show about 2.2 million clones, with around 95% seen just once and 1.5% to 2% held by the top ten. This clone was counted once. The CDR3 is made up of 18 amino acids. CD45RO-negative, CCR7-positively selected cells formed the naive CD8 fraction, excluding terminally differentiated effector memory CD45RA+ cells. The gene calls are TRBV21-1 and TRBJ1-1. TRBV21-1 is a listed pseudogene. Sample: naive CD8+ T cells from PBMCs. The sequence was collected from a young man in good health. Some clones in this sample may be carry-over from other donors' samples. The CDR3 is CASGGGHSLRGETKEAFF. DNA for the CDR3: TGTGCCAGCGGCGGGGGACACTCGTTACGAGGGGAGACCAAAGAAGCTTTCTTT.